Here is one T cell receptor (beta chain) with its context. Its target is unknown. This sample is drawn from a study of cytomegalovirus exposure and HLA in healthy donors. General observations from the study: Across donors, most TCRs were seen rarely, yet some public ones were widespread.

Generated by immunoSEQ multiplex PCR, the TCRdb table keeps only in-frame clones and is missing some. The sample includes hundreds of thousands of clones, 87% seen only once; the top ten take 9.5% to 15%. This CDR3 region has 14 residues. Trimming removed 1 base from V and 2 bases from J, with 8 bases in between. The germline CDR1 and CDR2 sequences are SGHVS and FNYEAQ. Material for sequencing was PBMCs. The V gene is TRBV7-6, the J gene TRBJ2-5, with unresolved D. The sequence came from a man younger than 30 in good health and CMV-seropositive. The CDR3 DNA reads TGTGCCAGCAGCTTAGACCGGATTCAAGAGACCCAGTACTTC. This codes for CASSLDRIQETQYF.